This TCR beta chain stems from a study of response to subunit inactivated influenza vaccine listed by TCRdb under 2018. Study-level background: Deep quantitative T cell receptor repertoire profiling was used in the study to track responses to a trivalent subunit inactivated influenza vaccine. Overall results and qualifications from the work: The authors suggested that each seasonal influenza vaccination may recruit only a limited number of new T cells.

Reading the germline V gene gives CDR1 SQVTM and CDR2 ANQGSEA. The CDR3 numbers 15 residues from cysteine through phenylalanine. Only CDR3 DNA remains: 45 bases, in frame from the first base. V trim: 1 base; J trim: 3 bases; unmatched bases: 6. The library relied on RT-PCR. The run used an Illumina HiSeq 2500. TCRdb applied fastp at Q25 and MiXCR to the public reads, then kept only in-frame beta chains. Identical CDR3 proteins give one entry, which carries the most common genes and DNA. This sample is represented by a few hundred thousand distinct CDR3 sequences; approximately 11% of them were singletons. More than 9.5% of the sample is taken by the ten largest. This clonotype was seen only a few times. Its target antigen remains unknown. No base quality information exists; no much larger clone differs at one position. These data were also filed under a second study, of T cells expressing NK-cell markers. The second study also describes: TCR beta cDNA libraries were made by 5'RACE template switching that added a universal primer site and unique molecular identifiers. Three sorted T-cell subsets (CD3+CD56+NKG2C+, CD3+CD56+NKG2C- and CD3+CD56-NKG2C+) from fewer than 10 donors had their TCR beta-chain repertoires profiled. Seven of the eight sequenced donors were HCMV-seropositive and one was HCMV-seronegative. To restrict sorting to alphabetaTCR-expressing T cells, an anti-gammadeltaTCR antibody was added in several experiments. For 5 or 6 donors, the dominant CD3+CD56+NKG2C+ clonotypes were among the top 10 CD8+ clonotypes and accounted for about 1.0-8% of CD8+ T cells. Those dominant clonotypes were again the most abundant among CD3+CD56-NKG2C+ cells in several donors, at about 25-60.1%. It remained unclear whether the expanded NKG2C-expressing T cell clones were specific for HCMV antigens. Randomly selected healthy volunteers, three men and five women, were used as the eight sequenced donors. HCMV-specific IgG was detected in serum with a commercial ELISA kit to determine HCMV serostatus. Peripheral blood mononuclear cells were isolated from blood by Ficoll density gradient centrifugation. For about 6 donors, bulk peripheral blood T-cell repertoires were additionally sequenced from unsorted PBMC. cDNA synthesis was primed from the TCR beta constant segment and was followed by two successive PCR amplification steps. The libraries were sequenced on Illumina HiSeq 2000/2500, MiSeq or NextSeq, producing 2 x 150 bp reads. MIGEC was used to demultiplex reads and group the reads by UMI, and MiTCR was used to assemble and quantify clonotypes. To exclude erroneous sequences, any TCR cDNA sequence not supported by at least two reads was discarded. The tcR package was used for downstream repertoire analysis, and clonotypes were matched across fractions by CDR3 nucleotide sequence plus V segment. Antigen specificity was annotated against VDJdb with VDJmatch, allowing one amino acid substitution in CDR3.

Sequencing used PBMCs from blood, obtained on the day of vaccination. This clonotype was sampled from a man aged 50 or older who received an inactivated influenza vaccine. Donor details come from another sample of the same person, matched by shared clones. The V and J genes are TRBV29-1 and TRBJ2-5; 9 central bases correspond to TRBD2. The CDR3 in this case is CSVEGMGGREETQYF. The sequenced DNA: TGCAGCGTTGAAGGAATGGGCGGGAGGGAAGAGACCCAGTACTTC.